This T cell receptor beta chain was profiled in a study of T cell responses to AZD1222 COVID-19 vaccine. Repertoires were generated with immunoSEQ multiplex PCR, while TCRdb's copy carries only in-frame clones and drops some. The sample lists about 150,000 clones, approximately 91% occurring once. Of note for this clone: Its antigen remains unknown.

Study-wide results and limits: Elevations in Spike-specific TCR breadth and depth followed administration of two AZD1222 doses. Targets within unmutated variant regions were reportedly found for nearly half of spike-specific TCRs.

This CDR3 spans 13 amino acids. The ends lost 11 bases at V and 10 bases at J; junction bases unmatched: 9. The germline V gene encodes CDR1 ENHRY and CDR2 SYGVKD. This TCR derives from an adult who had recovered from COVID-19. This chain links TRBV10-3 with TRBJ2-1; 12 positions match TRBD2. Sequencing used peripheral blood, obtained after recovery from COVID-19. The CDR3 DNA reads as TGTGCCCTCCGGACTAGCGGGGCCCGGGAGCAGTTCTTC. The encoded protein is CALRTSGAREQFF.